Described below is a single T cell receptor (beta chain) sequence and its context. The target antigen is unknown. TCRdb fed the reads into MiXCR, producing one record per CDR3 protein. Here the sample spans 250,000 to 300,000 distinct CDR3 sequences, 20% to 25% being singletons. These data belong to a study of T cell repertoires in cytomegalovirus infection. The overall study: CMV epitopes, recently identified HLA-C-restricted and well-studied HLA-B-restricted, were used. Study-level findings and limits: Carriers of CMV and the relevant HLA type were discriminated by public TCR beta frequency.

Germline V gene data show CDR1 as KGHSH and CDR2 as LQKENI. The CDR3 extends over 16 amino acids. With V trimmed by 3 bases and J by 0 bases, 4 bases remained unmatched. V usage is TRBV18 and J usage is TRBJ1-2; 10 bases match TRBD1. The source is a human donor in good health (CMV status not recorded). Some clones in this sample may be carry-over from other donors' samples. The sample consisted of cultured PBMCs, taken from culture after CMV antigen stimulation. The CDR3 region has the DNA TGTGCCAGCTCACCGAGACAGGGGGCGGCTAACTATGGCTACACCTTC. It encodes CASSPRQGAANYGYTF. Drawing the rest from reference TRBV18 and TRBJ1-2, the complete variable domain is NAGVMQNPRHLVRRRGQEARLRCSPMKGHSHVYWYRQLPEEGLKFMVYLQKENIIDESGMPKERFSAEFPKEGPSILRIQQVVRGDSAAYFCASSPRQGAANYGYTFGSGTRLTVV.